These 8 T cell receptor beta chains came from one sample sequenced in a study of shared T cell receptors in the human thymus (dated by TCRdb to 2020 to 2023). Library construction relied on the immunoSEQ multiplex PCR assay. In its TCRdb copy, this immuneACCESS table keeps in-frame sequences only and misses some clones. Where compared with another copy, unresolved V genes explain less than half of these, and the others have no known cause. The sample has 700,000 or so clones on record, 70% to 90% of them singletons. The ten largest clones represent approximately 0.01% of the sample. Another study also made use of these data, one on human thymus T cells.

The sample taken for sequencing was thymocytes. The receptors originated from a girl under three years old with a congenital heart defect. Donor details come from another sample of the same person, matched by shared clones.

The CDR3 is CASSIDKTKNIQYF. CDR3 DNA: TGTGCCAGCAGCATCGACAAAACCAAAAACATTCAGTACTTC. The chain combines TRBV27 with TRBJ2-4; D not certain. Germline CDR1 MNHEY, CDR2 SMNVEV (reference sequence). The CDR3 length is 14 residues. V shed 6 bases and J shed 2 bases, with 11 bases lying between them.

CDR3 loop: CASSQDFSLAGFPGSYNEQFF. CDR3 bases: TGCGCCAGCAGCCAAGATTTCAGTCTAGCGGGTTTCCCAGGGTCCTACAATGAGCAGTTCTTC. This chain links TRBV4-3 with TRBJ2-1, with 8 bases matching TRBD2. CDR1 LGHNA and CDR2 YSLEER come from the germline V gene. J lost 1 base, V lost 0 bases, and 17 bases had no gene match. This CDR3 contains 21 residues.

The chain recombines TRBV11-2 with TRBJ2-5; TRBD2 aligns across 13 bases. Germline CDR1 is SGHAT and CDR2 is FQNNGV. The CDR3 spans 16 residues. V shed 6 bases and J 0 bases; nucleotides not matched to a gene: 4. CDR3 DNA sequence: TGTGCCAGCAGAACTACTAGCGGGGGGGACCAAGAGACCCAGTACTTC. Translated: CASRTTSGGDQETQYF.

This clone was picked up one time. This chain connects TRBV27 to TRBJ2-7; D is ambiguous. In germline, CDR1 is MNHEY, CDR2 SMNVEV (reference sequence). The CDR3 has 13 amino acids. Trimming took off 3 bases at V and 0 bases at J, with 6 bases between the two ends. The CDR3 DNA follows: TGTGCCAGCAGTTTCATTTTCTCCTACGAGCAGTACTTC. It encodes CASSFIFSYEQYF.

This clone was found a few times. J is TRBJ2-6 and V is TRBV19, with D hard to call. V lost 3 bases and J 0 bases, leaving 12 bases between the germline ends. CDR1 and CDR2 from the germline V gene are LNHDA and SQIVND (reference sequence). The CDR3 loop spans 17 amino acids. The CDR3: CASSMSEQNSGANVLTF. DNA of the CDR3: TGTGCCAGTAGTATGAGTGAGCAAAACTCTGGGGCCAACGTCCTGACTTTC.

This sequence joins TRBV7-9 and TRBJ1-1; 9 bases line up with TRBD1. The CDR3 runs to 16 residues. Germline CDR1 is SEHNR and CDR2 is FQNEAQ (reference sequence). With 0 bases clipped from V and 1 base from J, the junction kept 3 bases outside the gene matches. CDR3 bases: TGTGCCAGCAGCTTAGCGACGGGACAGGGGAACACTGAAGCTTTCTTT. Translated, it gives CASSLATGQGNTEAFF.

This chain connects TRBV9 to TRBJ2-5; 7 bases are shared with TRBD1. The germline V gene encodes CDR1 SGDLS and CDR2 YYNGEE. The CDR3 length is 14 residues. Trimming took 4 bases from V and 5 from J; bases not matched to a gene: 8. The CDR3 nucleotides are TGTGCCAGCAGCCCGGACAGGAAAGGCGAGACCCAGTACTTC. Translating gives CASSPDRKGETQYF.

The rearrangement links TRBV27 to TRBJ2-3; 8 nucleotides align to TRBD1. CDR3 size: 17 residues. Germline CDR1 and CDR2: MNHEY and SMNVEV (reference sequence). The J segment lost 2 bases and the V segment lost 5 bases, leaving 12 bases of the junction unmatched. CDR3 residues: CASSPRSGQAITDTQYF. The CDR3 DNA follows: TGTGCCAGCAGTCCCCGTTCGGGACAGGCTATCACAGATACGCAGTATTTT.